A selection of T cell receptor beta chains follows, all from one sample in a study of early stage breast cancer tumors. The repertoire was sequenced with immunoSEQ multiplex PCR; TCRdb's copy has only in-frame clones and lacks some. Of 5,800 or so clones listed, 60% to 85% were seen once; the top ten hold around a tenth. Sequenced input: normal breast tissue next to the tumor. The receptors were gathered from a person aged 70 to 79 with breast cancer. The CDR3 runs from the conserved cysteine through the conserved F or W. Fields, in order: J gene, clone size, V gene, D gene, CDR3 DNA, CDR3 protein. The D gene is left open where the match is weak. A clone size is listed for some rows: how often the clone was seen (once, few, many), or a class if it is expanded.

>TRBJ1-3|.|TRBV7-2|.
TGTGCCAGCAGCCGGACGGGGGCTGGAAACACCATATATTTT
CASSRTGAGNTIYF
>TRBJ2-1|.|TRBV11-2|.
TGTGCCAGCAGCTTAGGGGTTACTAGCTGGAATGAGCAGTTCTTC
CASSLGVTSWNEQFF
>TRBJ1-6|.|TRBV7-2|TRBD1
TGTGCCAGCAGCTTATGGACAGGGAGTAATTCACCCCTCCACTTT
CASSLWTGSNSPLHF
>TRBJ2-5|once|TRBV21-1|.
TGTGCCAGCAGCCAAGGGGACAGGGCCCAATGGACCCAGTACTTC
CASSQGDRAQWTQYF
>TRBJ1-1|once|TRBV5-1|TRBD1
TGCGCCAGCAGACCCGGGACAGTGAACACTGAAGCTTTCTTT
CASRPGTVNTEAFF
>TRBJ2-3|.|TRBV10-2|.
TGCGCCAGCAGTTGGTCAGGGAACACAGATACGCAGTATTTT
CASSWSGNTDTQYF
>TRBJ1-1|.|TRBV4-1|TRBD1
TGCGCCAGCAGCCTAGGGACAGGGAATAATGAAGCTTTCTTT
CASSLGTGNNEAFF
>TRBJ1-1|few|TRBV5-1|.
TGCGCCAGCAGCGCAGATGGGGCGTTTGGCACTGAAGCTTTCTTT
CASSADGAFGTEAFF
>TRBJ2-2|few|TRBV5-4|TRBD2
TGTGCCAGCAGCTTTGGACTAGCGGGGAACACCGGGGAGCTGTTTTTT
CASSFGLAGNTGELFF
>TRBJ2-5|once|TRBV18|.
TGTGCCAGCTCAGAATCATCAGGGGGGGAGACCCAGTACTTC
CASSESSGGETQYF
>TRBJ2-3|.|TRBV11-2|.
TGTGCCAGCAGCTTAAATGCGGGGAAGGCAGATACGCAGTATTTT
CASSLNAGKADTQYF
>TRBJ2-3|.|TRBV2|TRBD2
TGTGCCAGCAGCCCGAGGAGCGGGGGCGCAGATACGCAGTATTTT
CASSPRSGGADTQYF
>TRBJ2-2|.|TRBV5-4|TRBD1
TGTGCCAGCAGCCCCGGGACAGGGGTTGGGACCGGGGAGCTGTTTTTT
CASSPGTGVGTGELFF
>TRBJ2-7|.|TRBV19|TRBD1
TGTGCCAGTAGTTCCGGGACAGGGGGCTACGAGCAGTACTTC
CASSSGTGGYEQYF
>TRBJ2-5|.|TRBV5-1|TRBD1
TGCGCCAGCAGCTTGGAAACAGGGGTCCTAAAAACCCAGTACTTC
CASSLETGVLKTQYF
>TRBJ1-3|.|TRBV30|TRBD1
TGTGCCTGGGGACGGGACAGCTTCTCTGGAAACACCATATATTTT
CAWGRDSFSGNTIYF
>TRBJ1-1|few|TRBV6-5|TRBD1
TGTGCCAGCACGAAAGGAGACAGGGGGAACACTGAAGCTTTCTTT
CASTKGDRGNTEAFF
>TRBJ2-7|.|TRBV18|TRBD2
TGTGCCAGCTCGCCCCCGAACAGCGGGGTCACTTCCTACGAGCAGTACTTC
CASSPPNSGVTSYEQYF
>TRBJ2-7|.|TRBV19|TRBD1
TGTGCCAGTAGTCCGCCCCAAGGACAGGGAATCAACGAGCAGTACTTC
CASSPPQGQGINEQYF
>TRBJ1-3|.|TRBV4-2|.
TGTGCCAGCAGCCAAGCAGGGCAGGCAGGAAACACCATATATTTT
CASSQAGQAGNTIYF
>TRBJ1-3|.|TRBV7-2|.
TGTGCCAGCAGCTCCTCGTCTCAGTTCTCTGGAAACACCATATATTTT
CASSSSSQFSGNTIYF
>TRBJ1-5|.|TRBV4-2|.
TGTGCCAGCAGCCAAGCAGGAGGCGGCAATCAGCCCCAGCATTTT
CASSQAGGGNQPQHF
>TRBJ2-2|.|TRBV7-3|TRBD2
TGTGCCAGCAGCTTACGGGAGGACGGGGAGCTGTTTTTT
CASSLREDGELFF
>TRBJ2-7|.|TRBV11-2|TRBD1
TGTGCCAGCAGCTTAGTAGGGGGCCTCTACGAGCAGTACTTC
CASSLVGGLYEQYF
>TRBJ1-2|few|TRBV7-9|.
TGTGCCAGCAGCTTCGGGGAGCGGGGTGGCTACACCTTC
CASSFGERGGYTF
>TRBJ1-1|.|TRBV9|TRBD1
TGTGCCAGCACTCTCGGACAGGGGGACACTGAAGCTTTCTTT
CASTLGQGDTEAFF
>TRBJ2-3|.|TRBV11-2|.
TGTGCCAGCAGCTTAGTATTTGGGACTAGCACAGATACGCAGTATTTT
CASSLVFGTSTDTQYF
>TRBJ1-2|few|TRBV19|TRBD1
TGTGCCACCGAGAGGACAGGACTTAACTATGGCTACACCTTC
CATERTGLNYGYTF
>TRBJ1-1|once|TRBV19|.
TGTGCCAGTAGTATACTTCCCCGGACAACCAGAAACACTGAAGCTTTCTTT
CASSILPRTTRNTEAFF
>TRBJ2-7|.|TRBV7-9|.
TGTGCCAGCAGCTTAGGAACAGCCGGCTACGAGCAGTACTTC
CASSLGTAGYEQYF
>TRBJ2-3|.|TRBV5-8|.
TGTGCCAGCAGCTTGGGATACACCCGCACAGATACGCAGTATTTT
CASSLGYTRTDTQYF
>TRBJ2-5|.|TRBV7-7|TRBD2
TGTGCCAGCAGCTCCCGAGCGCCCACGGGGGGGCTGGGAGAGACCCAGTACTTC
CASSSRAPTGGLGETQYF
>TRBJ1-1|.|TRBV30|TRBD1
TGTGCCTGGTCTAGGACAGGGGCGTTGAACACTGAAGCTTTCTTT
CAWSRTGALNTEAFF
>TRBJ2-7|.|TRBV6-1|.
TGTGCCAGCAGGGAGGCCCGAGAGCAGTACTTC
CASREAREQYF
>TRBJ1-4|.|TRBV6-1|.
TGTGCCAGCAAGCGGGATAAGAATGAAAAACTGTTTTTT
CASKRDKNEKLFF
>TRBJ2-3|.|TRBV7-9|.
TGTGCCAGCAGCTCACAGGCTGTTAATCAGTATTTT
CASSSQAVNQYF
>TRBJ2-7|.|TRBV6-5|.
TGTGCCAGCAGTTACGAGGTTGGGTCCTCCTACGAGCAGTACTTC
CASSYEVGSSYEQYF
>TRBJ1-4|once|TRBV2|.
TGTGCCAGCAGAGCGCTACCGGGGGACAAACTGTTTTTT
CASRALPGDKLFF
>TRBJ1-6|.|TRBV7-8|.
TGTGCCAGCAGCTCCCCCCTCGGGTCTAGTAATTCACCCCTCCACTTT
CASSSPLGSSNSPLHF
>TRBJ2-1|.|TRBV14|.
TGTGCCAGCAGCCAAGGGACTTTTCCTCTCTCCTACAATGAGCAGTTCTTC
CASSQGTFPLSYNEQFF